Here is one TCR beta chain with its context. As yet, its antigen is unknown. Sequencing used immunoSEQ multiplex PCR; TCRdb keeps in-frame clones, though not all of them. The data hold 75,000 to 100,000 clones, with 89% observed a single time. The CDR3 runs 11 residues. V gave up 5 bases and J gave up 7 bases, with 11 bases separating them. CDR1 and CDR2 (germline): DFQATT, SNEGSKA (reference sequence). This entry comes from a study of T cell responses to AZD1222 COVID-19 vaccine. Study-wide points: Baseline testing showed seropositivity in only six AZD1222 recipients. Reportedly, nearly half the spike-specific TCRs target unmutated variant regions.

Here the sequenced sample was peripheral blood, taken on day 0 of AZD1222 vaccination. V is TRBV20-1 and J is TRBJ1-2; D gene uncertain. The receptor was derived from an adult in good health. CDR3 residues: CSALGSRGYTF. The CDR3 coding sequence is TGCAGTGCTCTTGGTAGCCGTGGCTACACCTTC.